This T cell receptor beta chain was recovered during a study of beta chain features in type 1 diabetes. Study as a whole: Cell yields, gender and age were similar in healthy donors and patients. Regarding the study as a whole: Comparison showed that naive, central memory and Treg TCRB repertoires appeared more similar among patients than among healthy donors. Shortening of TCRB CDR3s, moderate but significant, appeared in all four CD4+ subsets of Type 1 diabetes patients.

Reverse transcribing all isolated RNA meant expressed TCRB transcripts were sequenced. The repertoire was sequenced with immunoSEQ multiplex PCR; TCRdb's copy has only in-frame clones and lacks some. The sample shows approximately 730,000 clones, under 15% of them seen only once. CDR3 length: 13 residues. Germline assignment: CDR1 KGHSH and CDR2 LQKENI. V was shortened by 3 bases and J by 1 base, with 6 bases between the two germline ends. This clone was seen more than once but under ten times. Its antigen is not identified. Distinct nucleotide sequences in the sample also encode this CDR3. Stem cell-like memory, regulatory, central memory and naive CD4+ cells were sorted via CD45RO/CCR7/CD25/CD127/CD95/CD27.

This sequence was found in a man younger than 30 with type 1 diabetes. Sequenced input: naive CD4+ T cells from blood. The V call is TRBV18, the J call TRBJ1-1; no clear D gene. This chain's CDR3 is CASSPAGNTEAFF. In nucleotides, the CDR3 is TGTGCCAGCTCACCTGCCGGGAACACTGAAGCTTTCTTT.